This TCR beta chain is from a study of OX40 agonist ivuxolimab in advanced cancers. Study information: At doses from 0.01 to 10 mg/kg, patients were given intravenous ivuxolimab every 2 weeks. Prior anti-PD-1, anti-PD-L1 or anti-CTLA-4 therapy did not bar entry, and roughly 40% had some.

Method: immunoSEQ multiplex PCR; TCRdb's copy keeps in-frame clones and lacks some. The data contain roughly 40,000 clones, around 89% of them singletons. With 4 bases removed from V and 5 bases from J, the gap between germline ends came to 15 bases. CDR1 is SGDLS, CDR2 YYNGEE, per germline. The CDR3 is 14 residues long. With baseline, cycle 4 day 1, and cycle 7 day 1 as timepoints, blood was sampled. The chain is built from TRBV9 and TRBJ1-1, with unresolved D. The sequencing here drew on CD4+ or CD8+ T cells sorted from blood, taken in a trial of the OX40 agonist ivuxolimab. The sequence was obtained from an adult with an advanced solid tumor such as melanoma, head and neck, liver or kidney cancer. The CDR3 reads CASSSTPGGTEAFF. The CDR3 DNA sequence: TGTGCCAGCAGCTCTACACCGGGTGGGACTGAAGCTTTCTTT.